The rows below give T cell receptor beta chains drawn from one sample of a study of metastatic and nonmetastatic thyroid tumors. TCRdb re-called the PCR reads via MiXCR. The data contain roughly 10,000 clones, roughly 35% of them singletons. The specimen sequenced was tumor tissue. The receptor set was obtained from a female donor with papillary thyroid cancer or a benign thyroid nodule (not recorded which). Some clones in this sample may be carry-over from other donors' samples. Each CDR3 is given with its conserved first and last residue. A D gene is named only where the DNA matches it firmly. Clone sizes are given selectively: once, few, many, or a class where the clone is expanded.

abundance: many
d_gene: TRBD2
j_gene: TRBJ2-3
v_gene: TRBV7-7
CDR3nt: TGTGCTAGCAGCTTAGAAGCGGGGGGGCCGGGTACGCAGTATTTT
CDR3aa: CASSLEAGGPGTQYF

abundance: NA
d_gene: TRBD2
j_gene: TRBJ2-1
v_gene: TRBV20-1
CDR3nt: TGCAGTGCTAGACTTACTAGCGGGAGTGGGTATGAGCAGTTCTTC
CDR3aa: CSARLTSGSGYEQFF

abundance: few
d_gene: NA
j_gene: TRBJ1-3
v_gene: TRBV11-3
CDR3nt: TGTGCCAGCAGCTTAAACGCCGGAAACACCATATATTTT
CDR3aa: CASSLNAGNTIYF

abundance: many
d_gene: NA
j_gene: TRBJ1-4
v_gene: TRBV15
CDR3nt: TGTGCCACCAGCGACCCTTTTAATGAAAAACTGTTTTTT
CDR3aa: CATSDPFNEKLFF

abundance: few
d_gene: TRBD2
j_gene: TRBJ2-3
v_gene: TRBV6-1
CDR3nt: TGTGCCAGCAGTGAATTTAGCGGGGGGGCAGATACGCAGTATTTT
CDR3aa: CASSEFSGGADTQYF

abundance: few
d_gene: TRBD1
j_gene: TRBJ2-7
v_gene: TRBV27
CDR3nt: TGTGCCAGCGGAGGGACAGGTTTCTACGAGCATTACTTC
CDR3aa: CASGGTGFYEHYF

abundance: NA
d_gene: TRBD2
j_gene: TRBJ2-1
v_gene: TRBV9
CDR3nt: TGTGCCAGCAGCGATTCGGGAGGGAATGAGCAGTTCTTC
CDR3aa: CASSDSGGNEQFF

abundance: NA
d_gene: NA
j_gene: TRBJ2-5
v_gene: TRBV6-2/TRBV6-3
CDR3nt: TGTGCCAGCAGTTACCGCCTAGTGGTGGGGGGGACCCAGTACTTC
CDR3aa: CASSYRLVVGGTQYF

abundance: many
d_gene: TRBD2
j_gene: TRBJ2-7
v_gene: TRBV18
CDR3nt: TGTGCCAGCTCACTCAAAGGGGGGTCGGGACTAGCGGGACCTACCTACGAGCAGTACTTC
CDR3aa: CASSLKGGSGLAGPTYEQYF

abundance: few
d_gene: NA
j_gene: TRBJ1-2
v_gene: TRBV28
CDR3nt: TGTGCCAGCAGTTTCACAGGCGGAGGCTACACCTTC
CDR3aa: CASSFTGGGYTF

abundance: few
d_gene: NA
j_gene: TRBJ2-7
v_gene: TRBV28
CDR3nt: TGTGCCAGCAGTAGACCCTCGGCAGGGAAGTACGAGCAGTACTTC
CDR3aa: CASSRPSAGKYEQYF

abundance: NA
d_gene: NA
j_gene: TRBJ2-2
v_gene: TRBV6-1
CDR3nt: TGTGCCAGCACCCACAGGGACGGTAGGGCCGGGGAGCTGTTTTTT
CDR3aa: CASTHRDGRAGELFF

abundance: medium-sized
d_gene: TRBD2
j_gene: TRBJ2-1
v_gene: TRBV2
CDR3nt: TGTGCCAGCGCCCCGGAGGGGCGGGGGTACCGCTCCTACAATGAGCAGTTCTTC
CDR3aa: CASAPEGRGYRSYNEQFF

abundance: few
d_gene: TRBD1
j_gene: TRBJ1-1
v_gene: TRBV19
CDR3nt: TGTGCCAGTACCAGTTACAGGGGCAGAAACACTGAAGCTTTCTTT
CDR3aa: CASTSYRGRNTEAFF

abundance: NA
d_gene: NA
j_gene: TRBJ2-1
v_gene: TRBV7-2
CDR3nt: TGTGCCATCATCTTAATGTATGAGCAGTTCTTC
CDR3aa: CAIILMYEQFF

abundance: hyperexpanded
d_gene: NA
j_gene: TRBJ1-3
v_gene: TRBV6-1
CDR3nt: TGTGCCAGCAGCGCTACCGGGACCTCTGGAAACACCATATATTTT
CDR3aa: CASSATGTSGNTIYF

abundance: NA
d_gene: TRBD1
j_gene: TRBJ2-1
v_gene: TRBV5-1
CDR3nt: TGCGCCAGCAGCTTGGCCGACAGGGGCCATGAGCAGTTCTTC
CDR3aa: CASSLADRGHEQFF

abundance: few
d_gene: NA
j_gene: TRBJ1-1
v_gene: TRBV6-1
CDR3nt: TGTGCCAGCAGTGAGCGGGGCAACACTGAAGCTTTCTTT
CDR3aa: CASSERGNTEAFF

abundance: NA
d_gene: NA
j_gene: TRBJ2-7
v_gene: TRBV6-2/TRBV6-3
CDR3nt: TGTGCCAGCAGTTACGAAGTCCTCGGGAACGAGCAGTACTTC
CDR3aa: CASSYEVLGNEQYF

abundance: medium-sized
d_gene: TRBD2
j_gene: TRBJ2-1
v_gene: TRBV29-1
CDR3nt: TGCAGCGTTGAAGGGGCTAGCGGGGTCCTTACGTACAATGAGCAGTTCTTC
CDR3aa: CSVEGASGVLTYNEQFF

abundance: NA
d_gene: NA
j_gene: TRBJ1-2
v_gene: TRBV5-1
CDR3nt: TGCGCCAGCAGCTTGGGCGGACCGGAGGGCTACACCTTC
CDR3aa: CASSLGGPEGYTF

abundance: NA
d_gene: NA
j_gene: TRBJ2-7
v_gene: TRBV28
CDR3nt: TGTGCCAGCAGTCCGCTACAGGTCCCCAGGGCCTACGAGCAGTACTTC
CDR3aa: CASSPLQVPRAYEQYF

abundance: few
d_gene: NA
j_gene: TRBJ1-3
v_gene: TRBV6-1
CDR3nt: TGTGCCAGCAGTGAATTGAAAGGTACCTCTGGAAACACCATATATTTT
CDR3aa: CASSELKGTSGNTIYF

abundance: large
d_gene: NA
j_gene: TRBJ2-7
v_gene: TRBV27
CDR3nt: TGTGCCAGCAGTCCAACCAGACAGAGTGGCTACGAGCAGTACTTC
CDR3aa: CASSPTRQSGYEQYF

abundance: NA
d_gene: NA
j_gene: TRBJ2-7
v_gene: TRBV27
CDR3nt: TGTGCCAGCAGTTTCCGGCGGGCCTACGAGCAGTACTTC
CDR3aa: CASSFRRAYEQYF

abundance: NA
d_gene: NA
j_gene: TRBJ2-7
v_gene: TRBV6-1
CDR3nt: TGTGCCAGCAGGAACGACCGGGACGTTCTTACCTACGAGCAGTACTTC
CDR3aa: CASRNDRDVLTYEQYF

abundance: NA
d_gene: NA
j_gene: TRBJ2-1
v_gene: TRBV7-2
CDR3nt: TGTGCCAGCAGCTTAGCCACAGTGGATGAGCAGTTCTTC
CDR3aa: CASSLATVDEQFF

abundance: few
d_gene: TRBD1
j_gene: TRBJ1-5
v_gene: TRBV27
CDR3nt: TGTGCCAGCAGACTCGGGACAGGGGATCAGCCCCAGCATTTT
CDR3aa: CASRLGTGDQPQHF

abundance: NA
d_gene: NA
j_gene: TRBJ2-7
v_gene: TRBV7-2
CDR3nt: TGTGCCAGCAGCTTACAAGGGGCCTACGAGCAGTACTTC
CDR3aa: CASSLQGAYEQYF

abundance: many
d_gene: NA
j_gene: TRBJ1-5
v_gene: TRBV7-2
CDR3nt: TGTGCCAGCAGCTTAACTCCTGGCATGGGCCAGCCCCAGCATTTT
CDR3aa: CASSLTPGMGQPQHF

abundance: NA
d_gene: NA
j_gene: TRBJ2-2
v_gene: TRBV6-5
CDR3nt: TGTGCCAGCAGTTACTTCGTACCGGACCTGACCACCGGGGAGCTGTTTTTT
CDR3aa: CASSYFVPDLTTGELFF

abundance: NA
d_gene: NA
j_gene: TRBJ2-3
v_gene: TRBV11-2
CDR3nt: TGTGCCAGCAGCTTTGGGGGGGCTAGCACAGATACGCAGTATTTT
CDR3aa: CASSFGGASTDTQYF

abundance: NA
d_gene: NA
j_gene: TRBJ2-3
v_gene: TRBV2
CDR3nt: TGTGCCAGCATCCCCCTCCTAGGTAGCACAGATACGCAGTATTTT
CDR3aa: CASIPLLGSTDTQYF

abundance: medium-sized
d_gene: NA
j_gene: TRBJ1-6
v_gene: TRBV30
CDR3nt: TGTGCCTGGACGGGTAGATCGAATTCACCCCTCCACTTT
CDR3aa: CAWTGRSNSPLHF

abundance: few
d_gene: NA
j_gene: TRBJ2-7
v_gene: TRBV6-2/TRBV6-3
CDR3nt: TGTGCCAGCAGTTACGCGGAAGGGCACTACGAGCAGTACTTC
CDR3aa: CASSYAEGHYEQYF

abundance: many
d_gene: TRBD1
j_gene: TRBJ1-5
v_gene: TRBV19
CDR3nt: TGTGCCAGCTCCACAGGGGGGTATACGAGCAATCAGCCCCAGCATTTT
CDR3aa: CASSTGGYTSNQPQHF

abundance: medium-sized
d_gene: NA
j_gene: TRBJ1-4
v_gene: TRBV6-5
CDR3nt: TGTGCCAGCAGTTACGCGGGAGGGACTAATGAAAAACTGTTTTTT
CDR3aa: CASSYAGGTNEKLFF

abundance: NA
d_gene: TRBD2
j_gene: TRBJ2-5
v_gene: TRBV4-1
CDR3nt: TGCGCCAGCAGCCAAGATATTAGCGGGGGGTGGACCCAGTACTTC
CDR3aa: CASSQDISGGWTQYF

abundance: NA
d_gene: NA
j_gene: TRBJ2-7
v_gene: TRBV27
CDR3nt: TGTGCCAGCAGTAGGAGGGAAAATCCCTACGAGCAGTACTTC
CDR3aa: CASSRRENPYEQYF